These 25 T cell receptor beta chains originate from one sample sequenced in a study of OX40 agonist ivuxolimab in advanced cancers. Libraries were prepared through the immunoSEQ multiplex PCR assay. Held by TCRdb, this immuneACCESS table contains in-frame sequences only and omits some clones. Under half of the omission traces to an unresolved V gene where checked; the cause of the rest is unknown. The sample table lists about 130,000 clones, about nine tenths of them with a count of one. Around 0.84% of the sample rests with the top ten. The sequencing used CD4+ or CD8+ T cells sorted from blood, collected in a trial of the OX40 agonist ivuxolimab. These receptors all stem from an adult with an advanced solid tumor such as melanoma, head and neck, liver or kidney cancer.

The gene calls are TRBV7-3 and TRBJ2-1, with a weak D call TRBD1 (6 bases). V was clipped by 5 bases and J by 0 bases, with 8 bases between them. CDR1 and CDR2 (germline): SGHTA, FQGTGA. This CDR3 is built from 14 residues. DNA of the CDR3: TGTGCCAGCAGCCTGGACAGCTCCTACAATGAGCAGTTCTTC. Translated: CASSLDSSYNEQFF.

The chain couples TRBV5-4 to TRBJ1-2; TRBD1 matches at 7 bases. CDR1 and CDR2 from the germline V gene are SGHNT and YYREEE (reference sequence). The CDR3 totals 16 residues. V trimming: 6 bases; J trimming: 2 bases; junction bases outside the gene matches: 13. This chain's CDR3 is CASTGNQGVGNYGYTF. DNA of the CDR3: TGTGCCAGCACCGGTAACCAGGGGGTGGGCAACTATGGCTACACCTTC. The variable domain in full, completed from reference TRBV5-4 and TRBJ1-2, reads ETGVTQSPTHLIKTRGQQVTLRCSSQSGHNTVSWYQQALGQGPQFIFQYYREEENGRGNFPPRFSGLQFPNYSSELNVNALELDDSALYLCASTGNQGVGNYGYTFGSGTRLTVV.

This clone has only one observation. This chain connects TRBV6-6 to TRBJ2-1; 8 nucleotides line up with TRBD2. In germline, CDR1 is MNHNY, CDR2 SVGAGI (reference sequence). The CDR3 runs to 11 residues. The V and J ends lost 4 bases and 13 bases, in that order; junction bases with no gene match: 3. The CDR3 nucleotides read TGTGCCAGCAGTTCGGGACTAGTTCAGTTCTTC. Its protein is CASSSGLVQFF.

The CDR3 DNA follows: TGTGCCAGCAGCCCACGGGTAGCGGGAGGACCCTCCTACGAGCAGTACTTC. Amino acid sequence: CASSPRVAGGPSYEQYF. The gene calls are TRBV7-8 and TRBJ2-7; 10 nucleotides align to TRBD2. The junction had 10 bases not matched to a gene; V was cut back by 5 bases and J by 0 bases. There are 17 residues in the CDR3. Germline V gene sequence: CDR1 SGHVS, CDR2 FQNEAQ.

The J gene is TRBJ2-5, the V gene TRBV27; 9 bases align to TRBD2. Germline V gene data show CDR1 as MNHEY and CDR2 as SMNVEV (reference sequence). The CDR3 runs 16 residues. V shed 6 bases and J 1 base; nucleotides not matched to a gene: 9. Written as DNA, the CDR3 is TGTGCCAGCAGGGAAGCTAGCGGGACCCTCCAAGAGACCCAGTACTTC. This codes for CASREASGTLQETQYF.

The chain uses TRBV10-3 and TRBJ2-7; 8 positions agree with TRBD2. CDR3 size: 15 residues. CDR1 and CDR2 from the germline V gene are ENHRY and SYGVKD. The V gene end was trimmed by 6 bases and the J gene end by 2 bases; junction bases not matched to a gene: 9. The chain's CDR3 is CAIRSPGLETYEQYF. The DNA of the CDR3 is TGTGCCATCAGGAGCCCGGGACTAGAAACCTACGAGCAGTACTTC.

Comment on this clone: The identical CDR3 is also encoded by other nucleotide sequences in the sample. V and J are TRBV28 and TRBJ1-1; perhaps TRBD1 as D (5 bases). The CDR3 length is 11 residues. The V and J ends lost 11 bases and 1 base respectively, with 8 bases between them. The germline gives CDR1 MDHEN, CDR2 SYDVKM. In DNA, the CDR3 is TGTGCCTCCCAGGGGAACACTGAAGCTTTCTTT. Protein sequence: CASQGNTEAFF.

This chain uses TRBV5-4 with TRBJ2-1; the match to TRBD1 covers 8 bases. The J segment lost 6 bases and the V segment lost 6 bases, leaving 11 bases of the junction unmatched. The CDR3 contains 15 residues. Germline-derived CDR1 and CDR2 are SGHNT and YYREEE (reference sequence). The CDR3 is CASNLPGQEFNEQFF. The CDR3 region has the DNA TGTGCCAGCAATCTCCCGGGACAGGAATTCAATGAGCAGTTCTTC.

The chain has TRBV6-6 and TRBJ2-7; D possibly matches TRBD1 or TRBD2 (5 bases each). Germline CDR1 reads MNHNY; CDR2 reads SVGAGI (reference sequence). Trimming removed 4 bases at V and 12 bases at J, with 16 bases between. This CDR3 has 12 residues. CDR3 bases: TGTGCCAGCAGTTTGGGTGAGGGACGGCTGTACTTC. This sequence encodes CASSLGEGRLYF.

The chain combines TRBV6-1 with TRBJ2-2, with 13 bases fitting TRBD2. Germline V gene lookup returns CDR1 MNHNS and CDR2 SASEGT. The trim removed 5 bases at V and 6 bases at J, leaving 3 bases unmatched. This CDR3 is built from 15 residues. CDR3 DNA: TGTGCCAGCAGTAAAACTAGCGGGAGGGCCGGGGAGCTGTTTTTT. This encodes CASSKTSGRAGELFF.

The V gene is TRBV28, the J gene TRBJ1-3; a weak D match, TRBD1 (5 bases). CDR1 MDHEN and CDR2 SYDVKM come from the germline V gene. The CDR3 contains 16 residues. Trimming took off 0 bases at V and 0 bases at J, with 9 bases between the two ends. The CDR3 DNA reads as TGTGCCAGCAGTTTATGGTCAGGGTCCTCTGGAAACACCATATATTTT. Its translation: CASSLWSGSSGNTIYF.

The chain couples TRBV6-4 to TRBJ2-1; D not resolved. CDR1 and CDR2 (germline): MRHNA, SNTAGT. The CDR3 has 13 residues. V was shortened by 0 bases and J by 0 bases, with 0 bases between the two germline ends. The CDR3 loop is CASSDSSYNEQFF. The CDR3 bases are TGTGCCAGCAGTGACTCCTCCTACAATGAGCAGTTCTTC.

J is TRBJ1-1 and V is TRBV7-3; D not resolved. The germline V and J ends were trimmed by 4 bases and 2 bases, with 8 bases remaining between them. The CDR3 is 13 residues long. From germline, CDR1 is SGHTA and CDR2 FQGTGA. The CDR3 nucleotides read TGTGCCAGCAGCTCCGCTAGAAACACTGAAGCTTTCTTT. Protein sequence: CASSSARNTEAFF. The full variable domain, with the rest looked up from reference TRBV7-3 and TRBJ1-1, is GAGVSQTPSNKVTEKGKYVELRCDPISGHTALYWYRQSLGQGPEFLIYFQGTGAADDSGLPNDRFFAVRPEGSVSTLKIQRTERGDSAVYLCASSSARNTEAFFGQGTRLTVV.

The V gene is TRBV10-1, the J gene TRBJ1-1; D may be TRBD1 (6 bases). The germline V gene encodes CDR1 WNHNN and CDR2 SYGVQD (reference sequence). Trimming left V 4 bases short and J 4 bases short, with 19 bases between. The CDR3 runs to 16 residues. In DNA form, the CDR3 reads TGCGCCAGCAGTGCCAACAGGGAGACTCTGGGCACTGAAGCTTTCTTT. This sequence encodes CASSANRETLGTEAFF.

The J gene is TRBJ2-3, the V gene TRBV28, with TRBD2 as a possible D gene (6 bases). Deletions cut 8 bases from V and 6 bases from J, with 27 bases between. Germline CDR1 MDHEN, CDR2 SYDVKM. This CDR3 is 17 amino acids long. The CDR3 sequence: CASFSPHVGGGMDTQYF. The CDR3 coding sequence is TGTGCCAGCTTCTCACCCCATGTGGGGGGTGGTATGGATACGCAGTATTTT.

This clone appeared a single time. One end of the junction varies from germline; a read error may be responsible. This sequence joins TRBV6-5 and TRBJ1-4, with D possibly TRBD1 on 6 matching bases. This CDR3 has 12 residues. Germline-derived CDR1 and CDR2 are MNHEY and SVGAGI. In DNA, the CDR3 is TGTGCCAGCAGAAAAGGGGGAGAAAGACTGTTTTTT. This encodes CASRKGGERLFF.

The DNA of the CDR3 is TGTGCCAGCAGTGAAGCGGCGGGGCATAGGGCCTACAATGAGCAGTTCTTC. This translates into CASSEAAGHRAYNEQFF. The chain links TRBV6-1 to TRBJ2-1; possibly TRBD2 for D (6 bases). CDR3 size: 17 residues. Germline V CDR1 and CDR2: MNHNS, SASEGT. V was trimmed by 0 bases and J by 2 bases, leaving 14 bases between them.

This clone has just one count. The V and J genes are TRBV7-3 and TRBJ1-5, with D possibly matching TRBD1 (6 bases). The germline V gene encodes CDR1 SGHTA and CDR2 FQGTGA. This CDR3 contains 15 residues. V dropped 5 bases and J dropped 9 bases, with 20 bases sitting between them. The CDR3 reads CASSDRTALARPQHF. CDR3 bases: TGTGCCAGCAGCGACAGGACAGCCCTAGCTCGGCCCCAGCATTTT.

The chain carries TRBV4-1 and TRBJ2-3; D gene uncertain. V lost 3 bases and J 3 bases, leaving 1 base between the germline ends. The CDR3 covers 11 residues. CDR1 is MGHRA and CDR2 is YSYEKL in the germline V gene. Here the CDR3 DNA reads TGCGCCAGCAGCCAGACAGATACGCAGTATTTT. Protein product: CASSQTDTQYF.

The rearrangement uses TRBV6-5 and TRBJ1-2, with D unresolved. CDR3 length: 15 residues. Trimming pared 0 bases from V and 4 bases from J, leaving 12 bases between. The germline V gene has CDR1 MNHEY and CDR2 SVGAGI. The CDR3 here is CASSYSGGWGYGYTF. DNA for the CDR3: TGTGCCAGCAGTTACTCGGGCGGGTGGGGCTATGGCTACACCTTC.

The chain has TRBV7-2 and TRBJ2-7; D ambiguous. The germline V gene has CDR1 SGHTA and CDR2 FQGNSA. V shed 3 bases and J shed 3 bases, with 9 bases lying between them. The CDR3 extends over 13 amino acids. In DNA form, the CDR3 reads TGTGCCAGCAGCTTTTCCCAAGGCTACGAGCAGTACTTC. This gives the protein CASSFSQGYEQYF.

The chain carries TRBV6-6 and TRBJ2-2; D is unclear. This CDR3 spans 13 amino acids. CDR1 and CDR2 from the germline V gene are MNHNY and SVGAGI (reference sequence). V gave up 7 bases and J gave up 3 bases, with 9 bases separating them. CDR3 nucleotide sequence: TGTGCCAGCACGGCAGGCGACACCGGGGAGCTGTTTTTT. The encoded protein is CASTAGDTGELFF.

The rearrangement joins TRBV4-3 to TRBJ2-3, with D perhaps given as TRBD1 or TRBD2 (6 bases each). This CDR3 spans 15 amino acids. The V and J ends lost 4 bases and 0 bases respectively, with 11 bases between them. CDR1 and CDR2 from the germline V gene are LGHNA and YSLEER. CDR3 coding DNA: TGCGCCAGCAGCCCGGGGGCGGGGAGCACAGATACGCAGTATTTT. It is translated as CASSPGAGSTDTQYF.

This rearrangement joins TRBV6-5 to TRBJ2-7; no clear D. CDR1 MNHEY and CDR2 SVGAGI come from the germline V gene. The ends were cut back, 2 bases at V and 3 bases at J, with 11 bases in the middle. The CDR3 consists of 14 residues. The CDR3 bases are TGTGCCAGCAGTTACCGGCAAGGCGGCTACGAGCAGTACTTC. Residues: CASSYRQGGYEQYF.

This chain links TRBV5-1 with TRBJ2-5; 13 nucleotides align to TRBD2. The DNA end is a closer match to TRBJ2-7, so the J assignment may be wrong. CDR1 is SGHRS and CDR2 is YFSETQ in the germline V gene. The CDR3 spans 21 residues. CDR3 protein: CASSPRTSGSTNSGFSYEQYF. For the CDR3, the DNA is TGCGCCAGCAGCCCCCGGACTAGCGGGAGTACGAATAGTGGGTTCTCCTACGAGCAGTACTTC.